One sample yielded the 5 T cell receptor beta chains listed below, sequenced in a study of early T cells in non-severe SARS-CoV-2 infection. One entry per CDR3 protein results from TCRdb running MiXCR on the 5' RACE reads. This sample carries 60,000 to 90,000 distinct CDR3 sequences, about 16% of them seen once, and the ten largest clones take roughly 2.7%. The specimen sequenced was whole blood. These receptors came from an adult who was a healthcare worker with PCR-confirmed SARS-CoV-2 infection or an uninfected control (not recorded which).

This chain links TRBV24-1 with TRBJ2-3; D not certain. Looked up from germline, CDR1 is KGHDR and CDR2 is SFDVKD. The CDR3 has 18 residues. The V end was cut by 1 base, the J end by 0 bases, with 16 bases between. The CDR3 DNA reads as TGTGCCACCAGTGATTTTATGCGACTCAGTACTAGCACAGATACGCAGTATTTT. This translates into CATSDFMRLSTSTDTQYF.

This clonotype was detected only a few times. At one end the junction does not follow the germline gene, possibly because of a read error. The chain employs TRBV6-2 or TRBV6-3 and TRBJ2-7; 10 bases match TRBD2. Looked up from germline, CDR1 is MNHEY and CDR2 is SVGEGT. This CDR3 is 13 amino acids long. The CDR3 nucleotides are TGTGCCAGCGGGACTAGCGTTTCCTACGGGCAGTACTTC. Translation: CASGTSVSYGQYF.

This clonotype was recorded a few times. The genes are TRBV3-1 and TRBJ1-1; a possible D gene is TRBD1 (5 bases). V lost 4 bases, J lost 1 base, and 10 bases lay in between. CDR1 is LGHDT, CDR2 YNNKEL, per germline (reference sequence). The CDR3 totals 14 residues. The CDR3 nucleotides are TGTGCCAGCAGCCGGGGGGTGGAGAACACTGAAGCTTTCTTT. Its translation is CASSRGVENTEAFF.

This chain uses TRBV5-1 with TRBJ2-3; weak D call: TRBD1 (5 bases). Germline CDR1 reads SGHRS; CDR2 reads YFSETQ. The V end lost 3 bases, the J end lost 3 bases, and 17 bases lay between the germline ends. CDR3 length equals 16 residues. Here the CDR3 reads CASSSAGIPLTDTQYF. The CDR3 coding sequence is TGCGCCAGCAGCTCGGCAGGGATTCCTTTAACAGATACGCAGTATTTT.

This clonotype was seen more than once but under ten times. The chain combines TRBV20-1 with TRBJ2-3; 13 bases map to TRBD2. The CDR3 contains 16 residues. J was trimmed by 6 bases and V by 6 bases; bases with no gene match: 12. From germline, CDR1 is DFQATT and CDR2 SNEGSKA (reference sequence). CDR3 amino acids: CSAEMGLAGRGDTQYF. CDR3 bases: TGCAGTGCCGAGATGGGACTAGCGGGACGGGGCGATACGCAGTATTTT.